Presented here are 10 T cell receptor beta chains from one specimen sequenced in a study of blood T cell repertoires in COVID-19. Only in-frame clones appear in the TCRdb table, and some are missing; sequencing was by immunoSEQ multiplex PCR. The sample lists about 56,000 clones, 72% seen once, with around 4.4% in the top ten. Sequenced: peripheral blood. These receptors originate from a woman in her seventies with COVID-19, enrolled during active disease.

A single count supports this clone. This chain joins TRBV29-1 and TRBJ1-1; 9 bases fit TRBD1. The trim removed 6 bases at V and 7 bases at J, leaving 9 bases unmatched. Germline V gene lookup returns CDR1 SQVTM and CDR2 ANQGSEA. This CDR3 contains 13 residues. As DNA, the CDR3 is TGCAGCGTCTTACAGGGGGCATCGAATGAAGCTTTCTTT. This translates into CSVLQGASNEAFF.

V and J are TRBV7-6 and TRBJ2-1; 11 bases map to TRBD2. Germline V gives CDR1 SGHVS, CDR2 FNYEAQ. The CDR3 length is 16 residues. J was trimmed by 3 bases and V by 5 bases; bases with no gene match: 6. CDR3 protein: CASSLSGGAFYNEQFF. The DNA for the CDR3 is TGTGCCAGCAGCCTTAGCGGGGGGGCATTCTACAATGAGCAGTTCTTC.

By share, this clone ranks as medium-sized. The chain combines TRBV27 with TRBJ1-5; a weak D match, TRBD1 (5 bases). This CDR3 is built from 15 residues. The germline V gene has CDR1 MNHEY and CDR2 SMNVEV (reference sequence). The ends were cut back, 5 bases at V and 1 base at J, with 12 bases in the middle. This CDR3 reads CASSLQGLSNQPQHF. DNA for the CDR3: TGTGCCAGCAGTCTTCAGGGATTGAGCAATCAGCCCCAGCATTTT.

The CDR3, as DNA: TGTGCCAGCAGCTTAGGCTGGGGGCTTGGCACAGATACGCAGTATTTT. Its protein is CASSLGWGLGTDTQYF. V and J are TRBV11-1 and TRBJ2-3; a possible D gene is TRBD1 (6 bases). Trimming removed 1 base from V and 1 base from J, with 12 bases in between. From germline, CDR1 is SGHAT and CDR2 FQDESV (reference sequence). CDR3 size: 16 residues.

The chain combines TRBV6-5 with TRBJ1-4; 8 nucleotides match TRBD1. V was clipped by 4 bases and J by 8 bases; unmatched bases: 9. CDR1 is MNHEY and CDR2 is SVGAGI in the germline V gene. The CDR3 is 15 amino acids. The CDR3 region has the DNA TGTGCCAGCAGTTCCTCGGACAGGGTGGGCGAAAAACTGTTTTTT. This sequence encodes CASSSSDRVGEKLFF.

The table lists this clone with a count of one. The chain combines TRBV5-1 with TRBJ2-3; TRBD1 matches 10 bases. CDR1 and CDR2 (germline): SGHRS, YFSETQ. With 4 bases clipped from V and 4 bases from J, the junction kept 6 bases outside the gene matches. The CDR3 length is 15 residues. This CDR3 is CASSPTTGGADTQYF. In DNA form, the CDR3 reads TGCGCCAGCAGCCCGACGACAGGGGGCGCAGATACGCAGTATTTT.

This chain connects TRBV7-8 to TRBJ2-3; TRBD2 might be the D (6 bases). In germline, CDR1 is SGHVS, CDR2 FQNEAQ. Trimming stripped 4 bases from V and 2 bases from J, with 19 bases between. The CDR3 is 17 amino acids. CDR3 region: CASSSRPLGGFTDTQYF. The CDR3 DNA reads TGTGCCAGCAGCTCAAGACCTCTCGGGGGTTTCACAGATACGCAGTATTTT.

This clone was detected only once. J is TRBJ2-6 and V is TRBV7-2; D not certain. Germline V gene data show CDR1 as SGHTA and CDR2 as FQGNSA. This CDR3 comprises 15 residues. The V and J ends lost 5 bases and 0 bases respectively, with 8 bases between them. The CDR3 is CASSVQSSGANVLTF. The CDR3 bases are TGTGCCAGCAGCGTACAAAGCTCTGGGGCCAACGTCCTGACTTTC.

The CDR3 nucleotides read TGCGCCAGCAGCCCAAGTGCGGGGTTGGGAAACACCATATATTTT. Translating it yields CASSPSAGLGNTIYF. The gene calls are TRBV5-1 and TRBJ1-3; D gene unclear. V was trimmed by 4 bases and J by 4 bases, leaving 15 bases between them. The germline CDR1 and CDR2 sequences are SGHRS and YFSETQ. The CDR3 is made up of 15 amino acids.

The V gene is TRBV11-1, the J gene TRBJ1-1; no firm D call. Trimming took off 1 base at V and 10 bases at J, with 10 bases between the two ends. The CDR3 totals 12 residues. CDR1 SGHAT and CDR2 FQDESV come from the germline V gene (reference sequence). For the CDR3, the DNA is TGTGCCAGCAGCTTAGTCCCGGGAGGAGCTTTCTTT. Amino acids: CASSLVPGGAFF.